One and the same sample provided the 19 T cell receptor beta chains below, sequenced in a study of STAT5B mutations in CD4+ large granular lymphocyte leukemia. Repertoires were generated with immunoSEQ multiplex PCR, while TCRdb's copy carries only in-frame clones and drops some. The sample shows more than 25,000 clones, approximately 79% of them seen only once. The sample comprised CD4+ T cells from blood buffy coats. Receptors were obtained from a human donor in good health.

DNA of the CDR3: TGCGCCAGCAGCTTGGTTTCGGGGAACACTGAAGCTTTCTTT. Amino acids: CASSLVSGNTEAFF. V gene TRBV5-1 combines with J gene TRBJ1-1, with D hard to call. The CDR3 consists of 14 residues. Trimming pared 0 bases from V and 1 base from J, leaving 7 bases between. Germline V CDR1 and CDR2: SGHRS, YFSETQ.

The CDR3 bases are TGTGCCAGTAGTATGGCGGGGGCAGAGACCCAGTACTTC. It translates to CASSMAGAETQYF. The rearrangement joins TRBV19 to TRBJ2-5, with a tentative D call TRBD2 (7 bases). The CDR3 extends over 13 amino acids. Germline V CDR1 and CDR2: LNHDA, SQIVND (reference sequence). Trimming removed 3 bases from V and 4 bases from J, with 9 bases in between.

The gene calls are TRBV11-2 and TRBJ1-1, with D unclear. The length of the CDR3 is 14 residues. In germline, CDR1 is SGHAT, CDR2 FQNNGV. Trimming pared 3 bases from V and 1 base from J, leaving 9 bases between. The CDR3 loop reads CASSLGSANTEAFF. CDR3 DNA: TGTGCCAGCAGCTTGGGGAGCGCGAACACTGAAGCTTTCTTT.

This chain uses TRBV27 with TRBJ1-3; D is possibly TRBD1 (6 bases). V shed 5 bases and J shed 8 bases, with 19 bases lying between them. The CDR3 contains 15 residues. Germline V gene lookup returns CDR1 MNHEY and CDR2 SMNVEV (reference sequence). This CDR3 reads CASSPTGHLLDTIYF. In DNA form, the CDR3 reads TGTGCCAGCAGTCCGACGGGACACTTGCTCGACACCATATATTTT.

CDR3 coding DNA: TGTGCCAGTAGGAACGCCGGGACAGGAGATAGAAACACCATATATTTT. It specifies CASRNAGTGDRNTIYF. The J gene is TRBJ1-3, the V gene TRBV19; TRBD1 aligns across 8 bases. The J segment lost 5 bases and the V segment lost 6 bases, leaving 12 bases of the junction unmatched. The germline V gene has CDR1 LNHDA and CDR2 SQIVND (reference sequence). This CDR3 is 16 amino acids long.

The gene calls are TRBV21-1 and TRBJ2-7; the table gives TRBD1 as D, unverified against the DNA. TRBV21-1 is flagged as a pseudogene. CDR3 size: 16 residues. CDR3 amino acids: CASSKVQGLRSYEQYV. The CDR3 DNA reads TGTGCCAGCAGCAAAGTACAGGGGTTGAGGTCCTACGAGCAGTACGTC.

This chain uses TRBV19 with TRBJ2-5, with no clear D. The CDR3 sequence is 13 residues long. Germline assignment: CDR1 LNHDA and CDR2 SQIVND (reference sequence). Trimming shortened V by 4 bases and J by 8 bases, and 14 bases separated the two germline ends. This CDR3 reads CASSNQEKRTQYF. CDR3 sequence (DNA): TGTGCCAGTAGTAACCAGGAGAAGAGAACCCAGTACTTC.

The chain couples TRBV2 to TRBJ2-7, with 10 positions matching TRBD2. CDR1 and CDR2 (germline): SNHLY, FYNNEI. Unmatched junction bases numbered 4, after V lost 5 bases and J lost 0 bases. CDR3 length equals 15 residues. CDR3 bases: TGTGCCAGCAGTCCTAGCGGGGGCCTCTCCTACGAGCAGTACTTC. Translated: CASSPSGGLSYEQYF.

The genes are TRBV7-9 and TRBJ2-7; D is unclear. The germline V gene has CDR1 SEHNR and CDR2 FQNEAQ (reference sequence). V was pared by 3 bases and J by 6 bases, with 15 bases between. There are 14 residues in the CDR3. The DNA of the CDR3 is TGTGCCAGCAGCTTGGACGGTTCCCGTGGCGAGCAGTACTTC. Protein sequence: CASSLDGSRGEQYF.

This rearrangement joins TRBV19 to TRBJ1-2, with unresolved D. Per germline, CDR1 LNHDA and CDR2 SQIVND (reference sequence). This CDR3 is built from 14 residues. V lost 0 bases and J lost 8, with 13 bases in between. CDR3 bases: TGTGCCAGTAGTATAGAAAGAACAACTGGAGGCTACACCTTC. This translates into CASSIERTTGGYTF.

A single count supports this clone. The rearrangement joins TRBV10-1 to TRBJ1-6; TRBD1 aligns across 10 bases. The CDR3 extends over 16 amino acids. V was clipped by 8 bases and J by 5 bases; unmatched bases: 9. CDR1 is WNHNN and CDR2 is SYGVQD in the germline V gene (reference sequence). CDR3 DNA sequence: TGCGCCAGCTCGGGACAGGGGAGGTATCATAATTCACCCCTCCACTTT. This encodes CASSGQGRYHNSPLHF.

This clone was picked up one time. V usage is TRBV5-1 and J usage is TRBJ1-5; no clear D gene. The CDR3 loop spans 14 amino acids. V shed 0 bases and J shed 9 bases, with 13 bases lying between them. Looked up from germline, CDR1 is SGHRS and CDR2 is YFSETQ. In DNA, the CDR3 is TGCGCCAGCAGCTTGGCCGGCCTAGGGTCGCCCCAGCATTTT. It is translated as CASSLAGLGSPQHF.

This sequence joins TRBV9 and TRBJ2-5; 9 bases are a match to TRBD1. The ends lost 4 bases at V and 5 bases at J; junction bases unmatched: 9. The length of the CDR3 is 15 residues. CDR1 is SGDLS and CDR2 is YYNGEE in the germline V gene. The CDR3 reads CASSLNRGPGETQYF. DNA of the CDR3: TGTGCCAGCAGCTTGAACAGGGGGCCGGGGGAGACCCAGTACTTC.

This clone has a handful of counts. The chain links TRBV5-4 to TRBJ1-1; no firm D call. CDR3 length: 13 amino acids. Germline CDR1 is SGHNT and CDR2 is YYREEE (reference sequence). With 0 bases removed from V and 1 base from J, the gap between germline ends came to 4 bases. As DNA, the CDR3 is TGTGCCAGCAGCTTGGGCGGGAACACTGAAGCTTTCTTT. It translates to CASSLGGNTEAFF.

The genes are TRBV6-1 and TRBJ1-5; possibly TRBD1 for D (5 bases). V lost 4 bases and J lost 7, with 17 bases in between. The CDR3 totals 15 residues. Germline V gene data show CDR1 as MNHNS and CDR2 as SASEGT. Here the CDR3 reads CASSGTGFAGQPQHF. In DNA form, the CDR3 reads TGTGCCAGCAGTGGAACAGGATTCGCAGGGCAGCCCCAGCATTTT.

The genes are TRBV29-1 and TRBJ2-1, with 11 bases fitting TRBD2. The V segment lost 7 bases and the J segment 5 bases; nucleotides outside the gene matches: 10. CDR3 length: 15 amino acids. Germline V gives CDR1 SQVTM, CDR2 ANQGSEA. The CDR3 DNA is TGCAGCGCCCCGGGCTTAGCGGGGGGGGACAATGAGCAGTTCTTC. Residues: CSAPGLAGGDNEQFF.

This sequence joins TRBV9 and TRBJ1-6; D call uncertain. V was cut by 0 bases and J by 0 bases, with 4 bases left in between. This CDR3 contains 15 residues. Germline-derived CDR1 and CDR2 are SGDLS and YYNGEE. This CDR3 is CASSVGSSYNSPLHF. In nucleotides, the CDR3 is TGTGCCAGCAGCGTAGGGAGCTCCTATAATTCACCCCTCCACTTT.

This chain links TRBV19 with TRBJ1-6; unclear D gene. The CDR3 runs 14 residues. The germline V gene has CDR1 LNHDA and CDR2 SQIVND (reference sequence). Between the trimmed V and J ends, which lost 8 bases and 3 bases, there was a span of 11 bases. Written as DNA, the CDR3 is TGTGCCAGTTCCGGGTCTTTCTATAATTCACCCCTCCACTTT. Its protein product is CASSGSFYNSPLHF.

This clone was recorded once. This chain connects TRBV5-6 to TRBJ2-2; D is unresolved. The CDR3 loop spans 15 amino acids. Germline V gene sequence: CDR1 SGHDT, CDR2 YYEEEE. Trimming removed 4 bases at V and 2 bases at J, with 12 bases between. The CDR3 nucleotides read TGTGCCAGCAGCCTACCGGGCCTAAACACCGGGGAGCTGTTTTTT. It codes for CASSLPGLNTGELFF.